A selection of T cell receptor beta chains follows, all from one sample in a study of blood T cell repertoires in COVID-19. Profiling relied on immunoSEQ multiplex PCR, and the TCRdb table lists in-frame clones only, not all of them. Found here are about 200,000 clones, roughly 90% of them singletons; the top ten hold roughly a sixth. The sequenced sample was peripheral blood. The receptors shown here come from a man aged 50 to 60 with COVID-19, enrolled during active disease. CDR3s include the opening cysteine and the closing phenylalanine or tryptophan. A D gene is named only where the DNA matches it firmly. For some rows the clone size is stated as once, few or many, or as a class when expanded; others skip it.

D gene: -; V gene: TRBV19; J gene: TRBJ2-7; clone size: once; CDR3 DNA: TGTGCCAGTAGTCCGCGCGGGCAGCCAACCTACGAGCAGTACTTC; CDR3 protein: CASSPRGQPTYEQYF
D gene: -; V gene: TRBV2; J gene: TRBJ1-6; clone size: -; CDR3 DNA: TGTGCCAGCAGTGTTACAGGGACGGGGAATTCACCCCTCCACTTT; CDR3 protein: CASSVTGTGNSPLHF
D gene: TRBD1; V gene: TRBV4-1; J gene: TRBJ1-4; clone size: -; CDR3 DNA: TGCGCCAGCAGCCAAGATCCGGGACAGGGGGATTATGTTCTGTTTTTT; CDR3 protein: CASSQDPGQGDYVLFF
D gene: TRBD1; V gene: TRBV2; J gene: TRBJ2-5; clone size: -; CDR3 DNA: TGTGCCAGCACCCCCAGGAAGAGGGGGCGCGAGGAGACCCAGTACTTC; CDR3 protein: CASTPRKRGREETQYF
D gene: -; V gene: TRBV3-1/TRBV3-2; J gene: TRBJ1-2; clone size: -; CDR3 DNA: TGTGCCAGCACCGCCAAGGGAGGTGAGAGCTACACCTTC; CDR3 protein: CASTAKGGESYTF
D gene: -; V gene: TRBV21-1; J gene: TRBJ2-3; clone size: -; CDR3 DNA: TGTGCCAGCAGCAAAGGCAGGAGGGCAGATACGCAGTATTTT; CDR3 protein: CASSKGRRADTQYF
D gene: -; V gene: TRBV15; J gene: TRBJ1-4; clone size: -; CDR3 DNA: TGTGCCACCAGCAGATTCGACAGAGCAACTAATGAAAAACTGTTTTTT; CDR3 protein: CATSRFDRATNEKLFF
D gene: -; V gene: TRBV7-9; J gene: TRBJ2-5; clone size: -; CDR3 DNA: TGTGCCAGCAGCTTAGGAACCGGGAAAAGACAAGAGACCCAGTACTTC; CDR3 protein: CASSLGTGKRQETQYF
D gene: -; V gene: TRBV6-5; J gene: TRBJ2-3; clone size: -; CDR3 DNA: TGTGCCAGTTTGTACACAGATACGCAGTATTTT; CDR3 protein: CASLYTDTQYF
D gene: TRBD2; V gene: TRBV27; J gene: TRBJ2-1; clone size: -; CDR3 DNA: TGTGCCAGCAGTTTGACTAGCGGTCACAATGAGCAGTTCTTC; CDR3 protein: CASSLTSGHNEQFF
D gene: TRBD1; V gene: TRBV5-1; J gene: TRBJ2-2; clone size: -; CDR3 DNA: TGCGCCAGCAGCGTATCGGGACAGGGAATTGTCGAGCTGTTTTTT; CDR3 protein: CASSVSGQGIVELFF
D gene: TRBD1; V gene: TRBV3-1/TRBV3-2; J gene: TRBJ2-3; clone size: -; CDR3 DNA: TGTGCCAGCAGCCCCCTGCGCCCCGGGACAGGGAGCACAGATACGCAGTATTTT; CDR3 protein: CASSPLRPGTGSTDTQYF
D gene: TRBD2; V gene: TRBV28; J gene: TRBJ2-1; clone size: few; CDR3 DNA: TGTGCCAGCAGTTCAACGGGACTAGCGGACAATGAGCAGTTCTTC; CDR3 protein: CASSSTGLADNEQFF
D gene: TRBD1; V gene: TRBV15; J gene: TRBJ2-5; clone size: -; CDR3 DNA: TGTGCCACCAGCAGGAACAGGGGGGAAGAGACCCAGTACTTC; CDR3 protein: CATSRNRGEETQYF
D gene: -; V gene: TRBV5-3; J gene: TRBJ2-2; clone size: once; CDR3 DNA: TGTGCCAGAAGCTCGCGGAGCTACAACACCGGGGAGCTGTTTTTT; CDR3 protein: CARSSRSYNTGELFF
D gene: -; V gene: TRBV30; J gene: TRBJ1-2; clone size: few; CDR3 DNA: TGTGCCTGGAGTGTACTGAGGGGCTACACCTTC; CDR3 protein: CAWSVLRGYTF
D gene: -; V gene: TRBV21-1; J gene: TRBJ1-3; clone size: -; CDR3 DNA: TGTGCCAGCAGCAAAAAAGCCCCTGACAGGTGCGCTACCATATATTTT; CDR3 protein: CASSKKAPDRCATIYF
D gene: TRBD2; V gene: TRBV3-1/TRBV3-2; J gene: TRBJ2-5; clone size: once; CDR3 DNA: TGTGCCAGCAGCCAGGGACTAGCGGGGTTTGAGACCCAGTACTTC; CDR3 protein: CASSQGLAGFETQYF
D gene: TRBD2; V gene: TRBV7-3; J gene: TRBJ2-5; clone size: few; CDR3 DNA: TGTGCCAGCAGCGCGGGAGGGCCGGAGACCCAGTACTTC; CDR3 protein: CASSAGGPETQYF
D gene: TRBD1; V gene: TRBV19; J gene: TRBJ1-6; clone size: -; CDR3 DNA: TGTGCCACCCGGGACAGGGAAATTTCACCCCTCCACTTT; CDR3 protein: CATRDREISPLHF
D gene: -; V gene: TRBV25-1; J gene: TRBJ2-3; clone size: -; CDR3 DNA: TGTGCCAGCAGTGACCTCACAGATACGCAGTATTTT; CDR3 protein: CASSDLTDTQYF
D gene: -; V gene: TRBV3-1/TRBV3-2; J gene: TRBJ1-1; clone size: -; CDR3 DNA: TGTGCCAGCAGCCCTAGGCTCGGGAACACTGAAGCTTTCTTT; CDR3 protein: CASSPRLGNTEAFF
D gene: TRBD2; V gene: TRBV5-6; J gene: TRBJ2-7; clone size: once; CDR3 DNA: TGTGCCAGCAGGCGGGGGAGCTCCTACGAGCAGTACTTC; CDR3 protein: CASRRGSSYEQYF
D gene: TRBD2; V gene: TRBV5-4; J gene: TRBJ2-1; clone size: -; CDR3 DNA: TGTGCCAGCAGCCAGCGGGAGGGCAATGAGCAGTTCTTC; CDR3 protein: CASSQREGNEQFF
D gene: -; V gene: TRBV5-1; J gene: TRBJ2-1; clone size: -; CDR3 DNA: TGCGCCAGCAGCTTGGTAGTCTCGGGCGGGTCTGAGCAGTTCTTC; CDR3 protein: CASSLVVSGGSEQFF
D gene: TRBD1; V gene: TRBV28; J gene: TRBJ1-2; clone size: -; CDR3 DNA: TGTGCCAGCAGTTCGGGACAGGGGAACTATGGCTACACCTTC; CDR3 protein: CASSSGQGNYGYTF
D gene: TRBD1; V gene: TRBV5-5; J gene: TRBJ1-6; clone size: -; CDR3 DNA: TGTGCCAGCAGCCCACAGGGGGTCCATAATTCACCCCTCCACTTT; CDR3 protein: CASSPQGVHNSPLHF
D gene: TRBD2; V gene: TRBV6-5; J gene: TRBJ2-1; clone size: -; CDR3 DNA: TGTGCCAGCAGTCGCAGCGGGAGCTCCTACAATGAGCAGTTCTTC; CDR3 protein: CASSRSGSSYNEQFF
D gene: TRBD2; V gene: TRBV4-3; J gene: TRBJ2-7; clone size: -; CDR3 DNA: TGCGCCAGCAGACAGGGGACTAGCGGCACCTACGAGCAGTACTTC; CDR3 protein: CASRQGTSGTYEQYF
D gene: TRBD2; V gene: TRBV24-1; J gene: TRBJ2-3; clone size: -; CDR3 DNA: TGTGCCACCAGTGAGACGGGGGGAAGCACAGATACGCAGTATTTT; CDR3 protein: CATSETGGSTDTQYF
D gene: -; V gene: TRBV28; J gene: TRBJ2-7; clone size: few; CDR3 DNA: TGTGCCAGCAGGGAGGGACAGCGGGCCGAGCAGTACTTC; CDR3 protein: CASREGQRAEQYF
D gene: -; V gene: TRBV5-1; J gene: TRBJ1-2; clone size: once; CDR3 DNA: TGCGCCAGCAGCTTGTCAGCTAACTATGGCTACACCTTC; CDR3 protein: CASSLSANYGYTF
D gene: TRBD1; V gene: TRBV28; J gene: TRBJ1-2; clone size: -; CDR3 DNA: TGTGCCAGCAGGGCAATTATTCGGGACAGCCTTAACTATGGCTACACCTTC; CDR3 protein: CASRAIIRDSLNYGYTF
D gene: TRBD1; V gene: TRBV19; J gene: TRBJ1-5; clone size: -; CDR3 DNA: TGTGCCAGTAGACCAGGGGGCTCGGGCAATCAGCCCCAGCATTTT; CDR3 protein: CASRPGGSGNQPQHF
D gene: TRBD2; V gene: TRBV3-1/TRBV3-2; J gene: TRBJ2-3; clone size: -; CDR3 DNA: TGTGCCAGCAGCCAAGAAGGCCCCCCGATTAATAGCGGGAGGGCCGCGGTGAAAAATACGCAGTATTTT; CDR3 protein: CASSQEGPPINSGRAAVKNTQYF
D gene: TRBD1; V gene: TRBV25-1; J gene: TRBJ1-2; clone size: -; CDR3 DNA: TGTGCCAGCAGTGGGCAGACAGGGTATGGCTACACCTTC; CDR3 protein: CASSGQTGYGYTF
D gene: -; V gene: TRBV12-3/TRBV12-4; J gene: TRBJ1-1; clone size: -; CDR3 DNA: TGTGCCAGCTGCCTAAACGAACGGGCTGAAGCTTTCTTT; CDR3 protein: CASCLNERAEAFF
D gene: -; V gene: TRBV7-9; J gene: TRBJ2-7; clone size: few; CDR3 DNA: TGTGCCAGCAGCCGCGGACACTCCTACGAGCAGTACTTC; CDR3 protein: CASSRGHSYEQYF
D gene: -; V gene: TRBV5-5; J gene: TRBJ1-6; clone size: -; CDR3 DNA: TGTGCCAGCAGCTTGAGGTCAGAGGGGGTCCCCCTCCACTTT; CDR3 protein: CASSLRSEGVPLHF
D gene: -; V gene: TRBV5-1; J gene: TRBJ2-1; clone size: -; CDR3 DNA: TGCGCCAGCAGCTTGCGGATAACGGGAAGCTACAATGAGCAGTTCTTC; CDR3 protein: CASSLRITGSYNEQFF
D gene: -; V gene: TRBV24-1; J gene: TRBJ1-1; clone size: -; CDR3 DNA: TGTGCCACCAGTGATTTGTCAGGGGTAGCTTTCTTT; CDR3 protein: CATSDLSGVAFF
D gene: -; V gene: TRBV6-6; J gene: TRBJ2-7; clone size: -; CDR3 DNA: TGTGCCAGCAGTCCACACCAGGACATAGTTGACGAGCAGTACTTC; CDR3 protein: CASSPHQDIVDEQYF
D gene: TRBD2; V gene: TRBV18; J gene: TRBJ2-3; clone size: -; CDR3 DNA: TGTGCCAGCTCACCAGTAATGCTAGCGGGCGGCACAGATACGCAGTATTTT; CDR3 protein: CASSPVMLAGGTDTQYF
D gene: -; V gene: TRBV5-4; J gene: TRBJ1-3; clone size: -; CDR3 DNA: TGTGCCAGCAGCAAAAACGTAGCGTCTTCTGGAAACACCATATATTTT; CDR3 protein: CASSKNVASSGNTIYF
D gene: -; V gene: TRBV6-5; J gene: TRBJ2-7; clone size: few; CDR3 DNA: TGTGCCAGCAGTTACTCGTATGGGACAAATTACGAGCAGTACTTC; CDR3 protein: CASSYSYGTNYEQYF
D gene: TRBD2; V gene: TRBV5-4; J gene: TRBJ2-1; clone size: -; CDR3 DNA: TGTGCCAGCAGCTCGACTAGCGGGAGACGTATTTTCGGGAATGAGCAGTTCTTC; CDR3 protein: CASSSTSGRRIFGNEQFF
D gene: TRBD1; V gene: TRBV5-4; J gene: TRBJ1-1; clone size: -; CDR3 DNA: TGTGCCAGCAGCAACTTACAGGGGGCTGGCGCTGAAGCTTTCTTT; CDR3 protein: CASSNLQGAGAEAFF
D gene: -; V gene: TRBV21-1; J gene: TRBJ1-1; clone size: -; CDR3 DNA: TGTGCCAGCAGCGGCCGGACAGGGGCGGAGAACACTGAAGCTTTCTTT; CDR3 protein: CASSGRTGAENTEAFF
D gene: TRBD2; V gene: TRBV6-1; J gene: TRBJ2-1; clone size: once; CDR3 DNA: TGTGCCAGCAGTGAAGAAGGATTAGCGGGAGGCAATGAGCAGTTCTTC; CDR3 protein: CASSEEGLAGGNEQFF
D gene: -; V gene: TRBV11-2; J gene: TRBJ2-7; clone size: -; CDR3 DNA: TGTGCCAGCAGCTTGGCTGCGGGGCCGACAGACGAGCAGTACTTC; CDR3 protein: CASSLAAGPTDEQYF
D gene: -; V gene: TRBV7-9; J gene: TRBJ1-2; clone size: -; CDR3 DNA: TGTGCCAGCAGCTTTGGGGGGACCTATGGCTACACCTTC; CDR3 protein: CASSFGGTYGYTF
D gene: TRBD2; V gene: TRBV19; J gene: TRBJ2-2; clone size: -; CDR3 DNA: TGTGCCAGTAGTATAAACCTTGGGAGGGCGGTCACCGGGGAGCTGTTTTTT; CDR3 protein: CASSINLGRAVTGELFF
D gene: -; V gene: TRBV6-2/TRBV6-3; J gene: TRBJ1-1; clone size: -; CDR3 DNA: TGTGCCAGCAGTACCGGGGACATGAGTCTTTTGCGGATCGGTATCGCTTTCTTT; CDR3 protein: CASSTGDMSLLRIGIAFF
D gene: -; V gene: TRBV2; J gene: TRBJ1-5; clone size: -; CDR3 DNA: TGTGCCAGCCGCCGCGGACAGCGGCGTATAGGCAATCAGCCCCAGCATTTT; CDR3 protein: CASRRGQRRIGNQPQHF